The 14 T cell receptor beta chains below come from one sample, sequenced in a study of shared clonotypes between healthy human individuals. TCRdb keeps only in-frame clones here, not all; method: immunoSEQ multiplex PCR. The table has about 1.1 million clones, about four fifths seen once. Sequenced: memory CD4+ T cells from PBMCs. The subset was: CD45RA-negative fraction. The source of these receptors is a man aged 18 to 30 in good health. Some clones in this sample may be carry-over from other donors' samples.

V is TRBV29-1 and J is TRBJ2-3, with D possibly TRBD2 on 6 matching bases. V gave up 3 bases and J gave up 3 bases, with 13 bases separating them. This CDR3 is 14 amino acids long. From germline, CDR1 is SQVTM and CDR2 ANQGSEA. CDR3 protein: CSVDETGVTDTQYF. CDR3 nucleotides: TGCAGCGTTGACGAGACGGGAGTTACAGATACGCAGTATTTT.

The rearrangement links TRBV30 to TRBJ2-7; maybe TRBD2 (6 bases). CDR3 length equals 12 residues. V was pared by 2 bases and J by 3 bases, with 8 bases between. Per germline, CDR1 GTSNPN and CDR2 SVGIG (reference sequence). The CDR3 reads CAWSTGVYEQYF. The CDR3 nucleotides are TGTGCCTGGAGTACGGGGGTCTACGAGCAGTACTTC.

This chain links TRBV2 with TRBJ1-1; 8 nucleotides align to TRBD1. This CDR3 comprises 16 residues. Germline CDR1 SNHLY, CDR2 FYNNEI. With V trimmed by 6 bases and J by 1 base, 10 bases remained unmatched. CDR3 sequence reads: CASRLNRGSTNTEAFF. In DNA, the CDR3 is TGTGCCAGCAGACTCAACAGGGGGTCAACGAACACTGAAGCTTTCTTT.

The rearrangement uses TRBV28 and TRBJ2-1; no clear D. With 1 base removed from V and 4 bases from J, the gap between germline ends came to 14 bases. Germline CDR1 reads MDHEN; CDR2 reads SYDVKM. The CDR3 runs 16 residues. CDR3 in DNA: TGTGCCAGCAGTTTATCCATGGGGTCCCTTTACAATGAGCAGTTCTTC. Translation: CASSLSMGSLYNEQFF.

This clone was observed many times. The chain is built from TRBV4-2 and TRBJ1-4; no reliable D call. V was pared by 1 base and J by 8 bases, with 14 bases between. The CDR3 consists of 15 residues. Germline-derived CDR1 and CDR2 are LGHNA and YNFKEQ. The CDR3 nucleotides are TGTGCCAGCAGCCAAGGAACGTCAGTGGGGGAAAAACTGTTTTTT. This codes for CASSQGTSVGEKLFF.

This chain links TRBV28 with TRBJ2-7, with 14 bases aligning to TRBD2. Germline V gene lookup returns CDR1 MDHEN and CDR2 SYDVKM. V was clipped by 6 bases and J by 7 bases; unmatched bases: 8. The CDR3 is 15 amino acids. The chain's CDR3 is CASSLPGLAGVEQYF. The CDR3 DNA reads TGTGCCAGCAGCCTTCCGGGACTAGCGGGAGTTGAGCAGTACTTC.

The chain links TRBV29-1 to TRBJ2-5; tentative D call: TRBD1 (8 bases). The CDR3 sequence is 16 residues long. Germline V gene sequence: CDR1 SQVTM, CDR2 ANQGSEA. The germline V and J ends were trimmed by 7 bases and 7 bases, with 28 bases remaining between them. CDR3: CSAPANRGGNGGTQYF. The DNA of the CDR3 is TGCAGCGCCCCAGCCAACAGGGGGGGTAACGGAGGGACCCAGTACTTC.

Turning to this clone: Other DNA sequences in this sample translate to the same CDR3. The chain employs TRBV5-1 and TRBJ2-5; D gene unclear. V lost 0 bases and J 5 bases, leaving 8 bases between the germline ends. The CDR3 has 13 amino acids. Germline values: CDR1 SGHRS, CDR2 YFSETQ. In DNA form, the CDR3 reads TGCGCCAGCAGCTTGGCTAGTTATGAGACCCAGTACTTC. Protein sequence: CASSLASYETQYF.

This clone showed up just a few times. The chain recombines TRBV28 with TRBJ1-5; TRBD1 agrees at 7 bases. From germline, CDR1 is MDHEN and CDR2 SYDVKM. This CDR3 spans 17 amino acids. J gave up 4 bases and V 2 bases, and 11 bases lay outside the gene matches. The CDR3 DNA reads as TGTGCCAGCAGTTTACCCTCAGGGGGGAGACCTAATCAGCCCCAGCATTTT. This sequence encodes CASSLPSGGRPNQPQHF. Full variable domain (missing parts from reference TRBV28 and TRBJ1-5): DVKVTQSSRYLVKRTGEKVFLECVQDMDHENMFWYRQDPGLGLRLIYFSYDVKMKEKGDIPEGYSVSREKKERFSLILESASTNQTSMYLCASSLPSGGRPNQPQHFGDGTRLSIL.

V and J are TRBV5-1 and TRBJ2-3; 10 bases match TRBD2. After removal of 3 bases from V and 3 bases from J, the junction contained 4 bases not matched to a gene. Germline V gives CDR1 SGHRS, CDR2 YFSETQ. The CDR3 sequence is 15 residues long. CDR3 sequence: CASSYLAGVTDTQYF. The DNA of the CDR3 is TGCGCCAGCAGCTACCTAGCGGGAGTGACAGATACGCAGTATTTT.

The chain couples TRBV7-8 to TRBJ2-2; a possible D gene is TRBD1 (6 bases). V was trimmed by 7 bases and J by 1 base, leaving 10 bases between them. This CDR3 has 14 amino acids. CDR1 and CDR2 (germline): SGHVS, FQNEAQ. The CDR3 region is CASILTGNTGELFF. The CDR3 DNA is TGTGCCAGCATCCTGACAGGGAACACCGGGGAGCTGTTTTTT.

This clone was detected only a few times. The V and J genes are TRBV10-1 and TRBJ1-5; no clear D. Per germline, CDR1 WNHNN and CDR2 SYGVQD (reference sequence). V was shortened by 6 bases and J by 5 bases, with 8 bases between the two germline ends. The CDR3 extends over 12 amino acids. The CDR3: CASREADQPQHF. CDR3 DNA sequence: TGCGCCAGCAGAGAGGCGGATCAGCCCCAGCATTTT.

Only one count was recorded for this clone. The chain employs TRBV4-1 and TRBJ1-2, with D perhaps TRBD1 (6 bases). There are 15 residues in the CDR3. V lost 1 base, J lost 7 bases, and 16 bases lay in between. From germline, CDR1 is MGHRA and CDR2 YSYEKL. CDR3 loop: CASSQAGARRVGYTF. In nucleotides, the CDR3 is TGCGCCAGCAGCCAAGCAGGGGCTCGAAGGGTTGGCTACACCTTC.

The V and J genes are TRBV28 and TRBJ2-3, with 8 bases fitting TRBD1. V lost 5 bases to trimming and J lost 1 base; unmatched junction nucleotides: 5. This CDR3 contains 15 residues. Germline values: CDR1 MDHEN, CDR2 SYDVKM. CDR3 in amino acids: CASSTPGQGTDTQYF. Written as DNA, the CDR3 is TGTGCCAGCAGTACCCCGGGACAGGGCACAGATACGCAGTATTTT.